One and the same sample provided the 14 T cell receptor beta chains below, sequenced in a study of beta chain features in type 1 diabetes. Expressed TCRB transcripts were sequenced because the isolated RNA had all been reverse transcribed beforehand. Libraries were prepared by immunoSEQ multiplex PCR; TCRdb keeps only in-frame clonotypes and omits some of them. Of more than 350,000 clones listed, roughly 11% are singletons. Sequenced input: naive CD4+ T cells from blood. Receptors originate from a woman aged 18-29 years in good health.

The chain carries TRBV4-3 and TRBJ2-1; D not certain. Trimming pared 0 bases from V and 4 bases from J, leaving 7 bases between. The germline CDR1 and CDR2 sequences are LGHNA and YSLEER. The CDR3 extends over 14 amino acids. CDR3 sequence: CASSQEVRYNEQFF. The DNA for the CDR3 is TGCGCCAGCAGCCAAGAGGTACGATACAATGAGCAGTTCTTC.

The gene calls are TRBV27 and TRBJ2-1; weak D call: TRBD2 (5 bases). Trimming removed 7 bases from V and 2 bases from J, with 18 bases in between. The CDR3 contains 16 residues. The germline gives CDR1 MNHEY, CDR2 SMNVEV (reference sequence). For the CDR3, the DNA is TGTGCCAGCACCTCTAGTTGGCGGGTAACCTACAATGAGCAGTTCTTC. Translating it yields CASTSSWRVTYNEQFF.

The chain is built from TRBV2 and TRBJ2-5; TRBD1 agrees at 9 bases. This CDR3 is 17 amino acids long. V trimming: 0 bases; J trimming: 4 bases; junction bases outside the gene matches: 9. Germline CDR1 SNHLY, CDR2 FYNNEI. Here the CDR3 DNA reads TGTGCCAGCAGTGAAGCGGACAGGGGCATTTTGGGAGAGACCCAGTACTTC. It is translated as CASSEADRGILGETQYF.

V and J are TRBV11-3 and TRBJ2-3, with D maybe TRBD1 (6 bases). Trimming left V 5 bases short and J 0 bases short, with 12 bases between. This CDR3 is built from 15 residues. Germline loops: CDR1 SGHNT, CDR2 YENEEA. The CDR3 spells CASSPEDSSTDTQYF. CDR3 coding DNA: TGTGCCAGCAGCCCAGAGGACAGTAGCACAGATACGCAGTATTTT.

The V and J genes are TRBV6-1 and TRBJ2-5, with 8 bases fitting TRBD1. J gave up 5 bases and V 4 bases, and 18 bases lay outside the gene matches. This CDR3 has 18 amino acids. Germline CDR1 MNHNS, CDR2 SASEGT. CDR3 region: CASSGYSGRGLKEETQYF. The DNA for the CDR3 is TGTGCCAGCAGTGGGTATTCCGGCAGGGGGCTTAAGGAGGAGACCCAGTACTTC.

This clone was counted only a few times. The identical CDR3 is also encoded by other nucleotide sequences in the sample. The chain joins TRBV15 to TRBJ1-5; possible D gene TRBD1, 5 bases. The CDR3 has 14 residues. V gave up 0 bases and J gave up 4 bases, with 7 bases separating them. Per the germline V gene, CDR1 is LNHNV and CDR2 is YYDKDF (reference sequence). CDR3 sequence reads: CATSRDGGNQPQHF. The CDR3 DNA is TGTGCCACCAGCAGAGATGGGGGTAATCAGCCCCAGCATTTT.

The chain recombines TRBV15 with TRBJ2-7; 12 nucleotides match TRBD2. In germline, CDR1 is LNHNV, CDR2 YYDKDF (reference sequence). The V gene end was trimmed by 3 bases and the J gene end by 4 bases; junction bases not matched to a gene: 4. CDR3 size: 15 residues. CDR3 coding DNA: TGTGCCACCAGCAGGGGACTAGCGGGCATATACGAGCAGTACTTC. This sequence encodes CATSRGLAGIYEQYF.

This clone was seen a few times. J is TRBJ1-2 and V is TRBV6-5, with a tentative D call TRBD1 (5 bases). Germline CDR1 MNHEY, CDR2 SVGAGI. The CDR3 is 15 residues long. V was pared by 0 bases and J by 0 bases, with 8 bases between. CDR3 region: CASSYSGATNYGYTF. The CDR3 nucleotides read TGTGCCAGCAGTTACTCAGGGGCAACTAACTATGGCTACACCTTC.

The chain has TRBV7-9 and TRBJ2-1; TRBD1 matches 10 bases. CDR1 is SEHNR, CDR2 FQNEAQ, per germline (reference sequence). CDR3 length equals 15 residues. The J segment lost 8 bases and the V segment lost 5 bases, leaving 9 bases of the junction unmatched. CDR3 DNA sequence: TGTGCCAGCAGCCACCGGGACAGGGGCTTCGATGAGCAGTTCTTC. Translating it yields CASSHRDRGFDEQFF.

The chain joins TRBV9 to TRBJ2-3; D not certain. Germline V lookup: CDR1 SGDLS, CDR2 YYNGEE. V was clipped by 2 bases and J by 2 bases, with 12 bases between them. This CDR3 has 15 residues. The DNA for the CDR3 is TGTGCCAGCAGCGTCAGCCATCCCTTCACAGATACGCAGTATTTT. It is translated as CASSVSHPFTDTQYF.

The CDR3, as DNA: TGTGCCAGCAGTCCAGGGTCTCAAGAGACCCAGTACTTC. This codes for CASSPGSQETQYF. The V gene is TRBV11-2, the J gene TRBJ2-5; D might be TRBD1 (5 bases). Trimming removed 6 bases from V and 2 bases from J, with 10 bases in between. CDR1 is SGHAT and CDR2 is FQNNGV in the germline V gene. CDR3 length equals 13 residues. Using reference TRBV11-2 and TRBJ2-5 for the parts outside the CDR3, the full variable domain is EAGVAQSPRYKIIEKRQSVAFWCNPISGHATLYWYQQILGQGPKLLIQFQNNGVVDDSQLPKDRFSAERLKGVDSTLKIQPAKLEDSAVYLCASSPGSQETQYFGPGTRLLVL.

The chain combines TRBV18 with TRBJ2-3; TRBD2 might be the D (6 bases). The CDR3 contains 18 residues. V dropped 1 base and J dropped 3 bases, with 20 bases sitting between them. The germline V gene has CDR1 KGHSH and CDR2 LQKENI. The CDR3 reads CASSPLRGSGPGTDTQYF. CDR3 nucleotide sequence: TGTGCCAGCTCACCACTGAGGGGTAGCGGCCCTGGGACAGATACGCAGTATTTT.

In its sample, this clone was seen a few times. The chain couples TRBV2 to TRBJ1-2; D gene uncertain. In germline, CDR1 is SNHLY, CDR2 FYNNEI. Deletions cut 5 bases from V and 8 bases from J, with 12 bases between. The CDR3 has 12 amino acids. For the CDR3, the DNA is TGTGCCAGCAGTCCTAGGGTGCGCGGCTACACCTTC. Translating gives CASSPRVRGYTF. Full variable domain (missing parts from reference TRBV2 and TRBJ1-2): EPEVTQTPSHQVTQMGQEVILRCVPISNHLYFYWYRQILGQKVEFLVSFYNNEISEKSEIFDDQFSVERPDGSNFTLKIRSTKLEDSAMYFCASSPRVRGYTFGSGTRLTVV.

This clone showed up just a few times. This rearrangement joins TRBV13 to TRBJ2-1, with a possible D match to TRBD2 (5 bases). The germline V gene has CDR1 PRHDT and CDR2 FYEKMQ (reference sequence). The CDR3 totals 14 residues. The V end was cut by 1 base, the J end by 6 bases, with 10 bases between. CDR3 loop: CASSLVGLANEQFF. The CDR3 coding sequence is TGTGCCAGCAGCTTAGTTGGGCTAGCCAATGAGCAGTTCTTC. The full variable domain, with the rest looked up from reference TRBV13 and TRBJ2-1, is AAGVIQSPRHLIKEKRETATLKCYPIPRHDTVYWYQQGPGQDPQFLISFYEKMQSDKGSIPDRFSAQQFSDYHSELNMSSLELGDSALYFCASSLVGLANEQFFGPGTRLTVL.